This T cell receptor (beta chain) was captured by sequencing in a study of CD8 T cells in Susac syndrome. CDR3 size: 12 residues. Germline V gives CDR1 MNHNY, CDR2 SVGAGI (reference sequence). Trimming left V 2 bases short and J 1 base short, with 2 bases between. After extraction with the RNeasy kit, roughly 0.5 to 1 ug of the RNA was reverse transcribed using random hexamers. TCRdb re-derived calls from the immunoSEQ multiplex PCR reads in MiXCR, one entry per CDR3 protein. In the table there are 150,000 to 200,000 distinct CDR3 sequences, approximately 94% of which are singletons. Multiple sclerosis controls were treatment-naive patients with stable or active relapsing-remitting disease.

Sequenced input: CD4+ T cells from PBMCs. The chain employs TRBV6-6 and TRBJ2-5; unclear D gene. This sequence was found in a human donor with multiple sclerosis. The CDR3, as DNA: TGTGCCAGCAGTTACGTCCAAGAGACCCAGTACTTC. Translated, it gives CASSYVQETQYF.